This T cell receptor beta chain was retrieved from a study of healthy donors' naive CD4 and CD8 T cells. This clonotype was found a few times. Its matching antigen is unknown. TCR libraries were built from 450 to 650 ng of total RNA by linear amplification. Original processing methods: 78,000 or so TCR alpha transcripts were sequenced from 4 to 6 healthy donors. TCRdb fed the reads into MiXCR, producing one record per CDR3 protein. The V and J calls reflect TCRdb's pipeline rather than the authors' work. The sample includes approximately 200,000 distinct CDR3 sequences, nearly 75% of them seen just once. Naive T cells were sorted: CD4+CD8-CD45RO-CD45RA+ for CD4+, CD8+CD4-CD45RA+CD27bright for CD8+. Study-level points and caveats: Negatively charged CDR3s marked CD8+ lineage; positively charged CDR3s marked CD4+ lineage.

V was clipped by 3 bases and J by 6 bases, with 6 bases between them. In germline, CDR1 is SQVTM, CDR2 ANQGSEA. This CDR3 comprises 10 residues. The material sequenced was naive CD4+ and CD8+ T cells sorted from blood, pooled from several donors. The TCR originated in a pool of human donors in good health; the sample pools cells from several healthy donors. The chain joins TRBV29-1 to TRBJ2-7; D remains unclear. The CDR3 DNA is TGCAGCGTTGACTATCCCGAGCAGTACTTC. Translation gives CSVDYPEQYF.